Below, 19 T cell receptor beta chains from the same sample are listed, as sequenced in a study of breast tumors, draining lymph nodes, adjacent tissues. One entry per CDR3 protein results from TCRdb running MiXCR on the multiplex PCR reads. The data show about 35,000 distinct CDR3 sequences, about 36% seen once. Sequences were obtained from breast tumor tissue. The source is a female donor with breast cancer. Some clones in this sample may be carry-over from other donors' samples.

This clonotype rates as medium-sized (0.01 to 0.1%). The chain carries TRBV7-2 and TRBJ2-5; 7 bases line up with TRBD2. The CDR3 loop spans 16 amino acids. The J segment lost 2 bases and the V segment lost 1 base, leaving 7 bases of the junction unmatched. CDR1 is SGHTA, CDR2 FQGNSA, per germline. The CDR3 DNA follows: TGTGCCAGCAGCTTAGTAGCGCTAGCGGAACAAGAGACCCAGTACTTC. Protein: CASSLVALAEQETQYF.

Ten or more counts support this clonotype. The rearrangement links TRBV19 to TRBJ1-6; tentative D call: TRBD1 (5 bases). This CDR3 has 14 amino acids. Germline-derived CDR1 and CDR2 are LNHDA and SQIVND (reference sequence). V lost 4 bases, J lost 5 bases, and 9 bases lay in between. The CDR3 is CASSKGLNNSPLHF. The CDR3 DNA is TGTGCCAGTAGTAAGGGACTTAATAATTCACCCCTCCACTTT.

This chain links TRBV18 with TRBJ2-5; no firm D call. V dropped 1 base and J dropped 5 bases, with 11 bases sitting between them. The CDR3 has 14 amino acids. CDR1 and CDR2 (germline): KGHSH, LQKENI. As DNA, the CDR3 is TGTGCCAGCTCACCACGGGAACAAAGGGAGACCCAGTACTTC. Encoded protein: CASSPREQRETQYF.

This chain uses TRBV6-5 with TRBJ2-2; D remains unclear. Germline-derived CDR1 and CDR2 are MNHEY and SVGAGI. The V gene lost 5 bases and the J gene lost 6 bases, with 10 bases spanning the gap. The CDR3 is 13 amino acids. The CDR3 nucleotides are TGTGCCAGCAGTGAGGCCCGGGCCGGGGAGCTGTTTTTT. Translation gives CASSEARAGELFF.

J is TRBJ2-7 and V is TRBV6-9; 7 bases align to TRBD1. V lost 8 bases to trimming and J lost 3 bases; unmatched junction nucleotides: 7. The germline V gene encodes CDR1 MNHGY and CDR2 SVAAGI. The CDR3 contains 13 residues. CDR3 protein: CASFGQAVYEQYF. The DNA for the CDR3 is TGTGCCAGCTTTGGACAGGCCGTCTACGAGCAGTACTTC.

There are many counts of this clonotype. The rearrangement links TRBV5-1 to TRBJ2-3; 8 bases match TRBD2. The germline gives CDR1 SGHRS, CDR2 YFSETQ. With V trimmed by 1 base and J by 0 bases, 1 base remained unmatched. The CDR3 runs 15 residues. The CDR3 sequence: CASSLRTSSTDTQYF. CDR3 in DNA: TGCGCCAGCAGCTTGAGGACTAGCAGCACAGATACGCAGTATTTT.

This clonotype appeared many times. The chain has TRBV6-1 and TRBJ1-2; 7 bases are shared with TRBD1. Germline CDR1 MNHNS, CDR2 SASEGT. CDR3 size: 15 residues. The trim removed 2 bases at V and 2 bases at J, leaving 5 bases unmatched. This CDR3 is CASSEYRQGNYGYTF. Here the CDR3 DNA reads TGTGCCAGCAGTGAATATCGACAGGGAAACTATGGCTACACCTTC.

The chain combines TRBV11-3 with TRBJ2-1; 13 bases agree with TRBD2. CDR3 length: 17 amino acids. Germline-derived CDR1 and CDR2 are SGHNT and YENEEA. Trimming at V came to 6 bases and at J to 3 bases, leaving 8 bases not matched to a gene. CDR3 residues: CASSFSGTSGVYNEQFF. The CDR3 DNA sequence: TGTGCCAGCAGTTTCTCCGGGACTAGCGGGGTCTACAATGAGCAGTTCTTC.

At least ten counts were recorded for this clonotype. The chain recombines TRBV19 with TRBJ1-6; D call uncertain. V was trimmed by 0 bases and J by 5 bases, leaving 11 bases between them. In germline, CDR1 is LNHDA, CDR2 SQIVND (reference sequence). The CDR3 is 16 amino acids. The CDR3 sequence: CASSIELGRNNSPLHF. CDR3 sequence (DNA): TGTGCCAGTAGTATAGAGCTTGGACGGAATAATTCACCCCTCCACTTT.

This clonotype was counted at least ten times. The chain uses TRBV9 and TRBJ2-3; 10 bases line up with TRBD2. The trim removed 4 bases at V and 5 bases at J, leaving 4 bases unmatched. The CDR3 has 14 residues. CDR1 is SGDLS, CDR2 YYNGEE, per germline. CDR3 coding DNA: TGTGCCAGCAGCAGGACTAGCGGAAGAGATACGCAGTATTTT. Its protein is CASSRTSGRDTQYF.

This clonotype was seen repeatedly, ten times or more. V is TRBV10-1 and J is TRBJ2-1; 10 bases are a match to TRBD2. The CDR3 consists of 16 residues. The ends lost 4 bases at V and 5 bases at J; junction bases unmatched: 8. CDR1 is WNHNN and CDR2 is SYGVQD in the germline V gene (reference sequence). The CDR3 DNA sequence: TGCGCCAGCAGTGGGGGTAGCGGGAGGACTAACAATGAGCAGTTCTTC. Translated: CASSGGSGRTNNEQFF.

This clonotype is labeled medium-sized. The V call is TRBV6-6, the J call TRBJ1-5; the D is unclear. Trimming removed 2 bases from V and 3 bases from J, with 5 bases in between. Germline V lookup: CDR1 MNHNY, CDR2 SVGAGI (reference sequence). This CDR3 is built from 13 residues. In DNA form, the CDR3 reads TGTGCCAGCAGTTACGGGCCCAATCAGCCCCAGCATTTT. Translation gives CASSYGPNQPQHF.

This clonotype was counted ten times or more. The chain has TRBV19 and TRBJ1-2; D not certain. The CDR3 totals 12 residues. Trimming left V 7 bases short and J 8 bases short, with 14 bases between. The germline V gene has CDR1 LNHDA and CDR2 SQIVND (reference sequence). CDR3 protein: CASKYNTGGYTF. In nucleotides, the CDR3 is TGTGCCAGTAAATATAACACTGGAGGCTACACCTTC.

This clonotype was counted at least ten times. This chain joins TRBV9 and TRBJ1-2, with 12 nucleotides matching TRBD1. CDR1 and CDR2 from the germline V gene are SGDLS and YYNGEE. The CDR3 has 15 residues. After removal of 3 bases from V and 8 bases from J, the junction contained 8 bases not matched to a gene. CDR3 sequence: CASSEGTGGRFGYTF. The CDR3 DNA sequence: TGTGCCAGCAGCGAGGGGACAGGGGGCCGGTTCGGCTACACCTTC.

The chain links TRBV14 to TRBJ2-7, with 8 bases fitting TRBD2. The CDR3 spans 15 residues. The germline CDR1 and CDR2 sequences are SGHDN and FVKESK. Unmatched junction bases numbered 6, after V lost 4 bases and J lost 1 base. This CDR3 is CASSRGGGGSYEQYF. The CDR3 DNA reads as TGTGCCAGCAGCCGCGGCGGCGGGGGGTCCTACGAGCAGTACTTC.

A note on this clonotype: The junction departs from germline at one end; a sequencing error may be responsible. This chain joins TRBV6-1 and TRBJ1-5, with a weak D call TRBD1 (5 bases). There are 15 residues in the CDR3. Germline CDR1 reads MNHNS; CDR2 reads SASEGT. CDR3 in amino acids: CASSARTPSNQPQHF. The CDR3 DNA follows: TGCGCCAGCAGTGCGAGGACACCCAGCAATCAGCCCCAGCATTTT.

This clonotype was seen ten or more times. The junction does not match germline at one end; this may be a read error. This chain links TRBV9 with TRBJ2-7; 11 bases map to TRBD2. CDR1 is SGDLS and CDR2 is YYNGEE in the germline V gene. The CDR3 covers 15 residues. The CDR3 sequence is CANSLGTSGSYEQYF. For the CDR3, the DNA is TGTGCCAACAGCCTAGGGACTAGCGGCTCCTACGAGCAGTACTTC.

This clonotype was seen only a few times. The chain recombines TRBV12-3 or TRBV12-4 with TRBJ2-3, with 13 bases lining up with TRBD2. V shed 3 bases and J 0 bases; nucleotides not matched to a gene: 9. CDR3 length: 19 residues. CDR3 sequence reads: CASSFFLGLAGHSTDTQYF. The DNA for the CDR3 is TGTGCCAGCAGTTTTTTCCTGGGACTAGCGGGGCATAGCACAGATACGCAGTATTTT.

A few counts support this clonotype. This rearrangement joins TRBV20-1 to TRBJ1-2; D not certain. V lost 3 bases and J 1 base, leaving 9 bases between the germline ends. CDR1 DFQATT and CDR2 SNEGSKA come from the germline V gene (reference sequence). CDR3 length: 13 residues. As DNA, the CDR3 is TGCAGTGCTAGTCCCAGGAGTAACTATGGCTACACCTTC. Translated: CSASPRSNYGYTF.